This note documents a single T cell receptor (beta chain) sequence. The germline V gene has CDR1 SGHDT and CDR2 YYEEEE. The V and J ends lost 0 bases and 6 bases respectively, with 9 bases between them. This CDR3 region has 14 residues. The data stem from a study of shared clonotypes between healthy human individuals. Naive CD8 cells lacked CD45RO, underwent positive selection for CCR7 and left out terminally differentiated effector memory CD45RA+ cells. The study drew all its donors from Caucasian adults living in Nashville, Tennessee. Sequenced by immunoSEQ multiplex PCR; TCRdb stores in-frame clones only, minus some. The repertoire holds 800,000 to 950,000 clones, with roughly 96% as singletons.

Specimen: naive CD8+ T cells sorted from blood. This TCR was recovered from a man aged 25-40 years in good health. J is TRBJ2-2 and V is TRBV5-6; weak D call: TRBD2 (6 bases). CDR3 nucleotides: TGTGCCAGCAGCTTGGGACTAGGCCCCGGGGAGCTGTTTTTT. As protein: CASSLGLGPGELFF.